The 2 T cell receptor beta chains listed next were all sequenced from one sample in a study of blood T cell repertoires in COVID-19 (dated by TCRdb to the early 2020s). The method behind the library was the immunoSEQ multiplex PCR assay. Here the immuneACCESS table is served through TCRdb, limited to in-frame sequences with V and J called. Missing clones are a known gap in these copies; in checked studies unresolved V genes cover under half, and the rest lacks a known reason. This sample has more than 300,000 clones in its table, and about 90% of those were observed once. The top ten hold 5% to 7% of the sample. Specimen: peripheral blood. These receptors were taken from a man aged 18 to 35 who had recovered from COVID-19.

The J gene is TRBJ1-1, the V gene TRBV6-5, with a tentative D call TRBD1 (6 bases). Between the trimmed V and J ends, which lost 2 bases and 4 bases, there was a span of 11 bases. The CDR3 runs 14 residues. From germline, CDR1 is MNHEY and CDR2 SVGAGI. CDR3 sequence: CASSYQSGATEAFF. The CDR3 DNA is TGTGCCAGCAGTTACCAGTCAGGGGCCACTGAAGCTTTCTTT.

The chain recombines TRBV5-1 with TRBJ1-1; 7 bases align to TRBD1. V was pared by 7 bases and J by 0 bases, with 12 bases of the junction left unmatched. The CDR3 covers 16 residues. The V gene's germline CDR1 is SGHRS and CDR2 YFSETQ. CDR3 in DNA: TGCGCCAGCGGCTCCCAGGGGGGCGATGTGAACACTGAAGCTTTCTTT. Translated, it gives CASGSQGGDVNTEAFF. Combining the CDR3 with reference TRBV5-1 and TRBJ1-1 gives the whole variable domain KAGVTQTPRYLIKTRGQQVTLSCSPISGHRSVSWYQQTPGQGLQFLFEYFSETQRNKGNFPGRFSGRQFSNSRSEMNVSTLELGDSALYLCASGSQGGDVNTEAFFGQGTRLTVV.